The 31 T cell receptor beta chains presented below share a single source sample, sequenced in a study of blood T cell repertoires in COVID-19. Sequencing used immunoSEQ multiplex PCR; TCRdb keeps in-frame clones, though not all of them. The data hold about 240,000 clones, with 87% observed a single time. The sequenced sample was peripheral blood. The receptors here all came from a man between 60 and 75 years old who had recovered from COVID-19.

The gene calls are TRBV6-5 and TRBJ2-3; TRBD2 is a possible D gene (7 bases). Trimming pared 4 bases from V and 5 bases from J, leaving 16 bases between. The germline V gene encodes CDR1 MNHEY and CDR2 SVGAGI. This CDR3 has 15 amino acids. CDR3 nucleotides: TGTGCCAGCAGTTTTGGGGGGGCCGGGAGAGATACGCAGTATTTT. The encoded protein is CASSFGGAGRDTQYF.

This clone is a singleton in its sample. The rearrangement links TRBV6-6 to TRBJ1-3; D is ambiguous. V lost 5 bases and J 4 bases, leaving 9 bases between the germline ends. The CDR3 covers 13 residues. The V gene's germline CDR1 is MNHNY and CDR2 SVGAGI (reference sequence). Here the CDR3 DNA reads TGTGCCAGCAGTCGGGGAGAGGGAAACACCATATATTTT. As protein: CASSRGEGNTIYF.

The chain carries TRBV18 and TRBJ1-5; weak D call: TRBD1 (5 bases). Germline CDR1 reads KGHSH; CDR2 reads LQKENI. The CDR3 runs 16 residues. V dropped 4 bases and J dropped 4 bases, with 17 bases sitting between them. CDR3 sequence reads: CASSREGRGLNQPQHF. The CDR3 DNA follows: TGTGCCAGCTCACGAGAGGGGAGGGGACTAAATCAGCCCCAGCATTTT.

V gene TRBV25-1 combines with J gene TRBJ1-5, with a tentative D call TRBD1 (5 bases). The germline V gene has CDR1 MGHDK and CDR2 SYGVNS. The CDR3 length is 14 residues. Trimming shortened V by 3 bases and J by 0 bases, and 6 bases separated the two germline ends. The CDR3 spells CASSETVSNQPQHF. In DNA, the CDR3 is TGTGCCAGCAGTGAGACAGTTAGCAATCAGCCCCAGCATTTT.

The chain uses TRBV29-1 and TRBJ1-2; tentative D call: TRBD1 (5 bases). Germline V gene sequence: CDR1 SQVTM, CDR2 ANQGSEA. CDR3 size: 14 residues. Trimming removed 3 bases at V and 1 base at J, with 12 bases between. The CDR3 is CSVDEQGGNYGYTF. CDR3 in DNA: TGCAGCGTTGATGAGCAGGGAGGTAACTATGGCTACACCTTC.

This chain links TRBV9 with TRBJ2-1, with D perhaps matching TRBD2 (6 bases). Germline V gene lookup returns CDR1 SGDLS and CDR2 YYNGEE. This CDR3 spans 15 amino acids. Trimming cost V 0 bases and J 3 bases, with 10 bases left between them. CDR3 residues: CASSVVGGVYNEQFF. The DNA for the CDR3 is TGTGCCAGCAGCGTAGTGGGCGGGGTCTACAATGAGCAGTTCTTC.

The V gene is TRBV30, the J gene TRBJ2-1; perhaps TRBD1 as D (5 bases). CDR1 is GTSNPN and CDR2 is SVGIG in the germline V gene (reference sequence). The CDR3 is 12 amino acids. V lost 2 bases to trimming and J lost 15 bases, with 17 bases between them. CDR3 DNA: TGTGCCTGGAGTCTCCTAGGGGTTACTCGGTTCTTC. This translates into CAWSLLGVTRFF.

The gene calls are TRBV3-1 (or the pseudogene TRBV3-2) and TRBJ2-4; tentative D call: TRBD1 (5 bases). Germline V CDR1 and CDR2: LGHDT, YNNKEL (reference sequence). The CDR3 loop spans 13 amino acids. V dropped 4 bases and J dropped 9 bases, with 13 bases sitting between them. DNA for the CDR3: TGTGCCAGCAGCCCAAGGGGTGAGACCATTCAGTACTTC. Its translation: CASSPRGETIQYF.

The genes are TRBV28 and TRBJ2-7; possible D gene TRBD1, 6 bases. There are 15 residues in the CDR3. Deletions cut 6 bases from V and 2 bases from J, with 17 bases between. CDR1 and CDR2 from the germline V gene are MDHEN and SYDVKM. The CDR3 loop reads CASSPTTGGAYEQYF. The CDR3 DNA follows: TGTGCCAGCAGCCCGACGACAGGTGGGGCCTACGAGCAGTACTTC.

V gene TRBV7-9 combines with J gene TRBJ2-1; 12 nucleotides line up with TRBD1. CDR1 and CDR2 (germline): SEHNR, FQNEAQ (reference sequence). This CDR3 comprises 16 residues. The V segment lost 5 bases and the J segment 8 bases; nucleotides outside the gene matches: 10. The CDR3 is CASSPPKGTGGDEQFF. The CDR3 nucleotides read TGTGCCAGCAGCCCCCCGAAAGGGACAGGGGGCGATGAGCAGTTCTTC.

The chain employs TRBV6-5 and TRBJ1-3, with TRBD1 as a possible D gene (5 bases). In germline, CDR1 is MNHEY, CDR2 SVGAGI. The CDR3 has 14 residues. V shed 6 bases and J shed 0 bases, with 9 bases lying between them. The CDR3 nucleotides are TGTGCCAGCAGGACAGCATACTCTGGAAACACCATATATTTT. Its translation: CASRTAYSGNTIYF.

The genes are TRBV21-1 and TRBJ1-3; the table's D call of TRBD1 was not tested on the DNA. TRBV21-1 represents a pseudogene. The CDR3 is 17 residues long. The CDR3 region has the DNA TGTGCCAGCAGCAAAGCTAACAGGCATAGCTCTGGAAACACCATATATTTT. Its translation: CASSKANRHSSGNTIYF.

This clone was observed a handful of times. The chain is built from TRBV5-4 and TRBJ2-2; D is perhaps TRBD1 (5 bases). This CDR3 has 17 residues. Germline V gene lookup returns CDR1 SGHNT and CDR2 YYREEE (reference sequence). V was trimmed by 0 bases and J by 2 bases, leaving 14 bases between them. The DNA of the CDR3 is TGTGCCAGCAGCTTGGACAGGCGCCGATTAAACACCGGGGAGCTGTTTTTT. It codes for CASSLDRRRLNTGELFF.

The chain couples TRBV4-1 to TRBJ2-7, with D unclear. The CDR3 loop spans 14 amino acids. Between the trimmed V and J ends, which lost 0 bases and 4 bases, there was a span of 10 bases. From germline, CDR1 is MGHRA and CDR2 YSYEKL. CDR3 in DNA: TGCGCCAGCAGCCAAGAAAGAGTTTCGTACGAGCAGTACTTC. It is translated as CASSQERVSYEQYF.

The chain employs TRBV4-2 and TRBJ2-4, with D perhaps matching TRBD1 (6 bases). The CDR3 spans 16 residues. Germline V lookup: CDR1 LGHNA, CDR2 YNFKEQ. V gave up 4 bases and J gave up 7 bases, with 20 bases separating them. For the CDR3, the DNA is TGTGCCAGCAGCCGGTTCCGGGACACCCTTGGCAACATTCAGTACTTC. It yields the protein CASSRFRDTLGNIQYF.

The CDR3 bases are TGTGCCAGCAGCCAACACCGAACAGGGCCCTATGGCTACACCTTC. Translating it yields CASSQHRTGPYGYTF. This chain connects TRBV7-9 to TRBJ1-2; a possible D gene is TRBD1 (6 bases). The CDR3 length is 15 residues. CDR1 SEHNR and CDR2 FQNEAQ come from the germline V gene (reference sequence). V was shortened by 5 bases and J by 4 bases, with 17 bases between the two germline ends.

Note on this clone: Distinct nucleotide sequences in the sample also encode this CDR3. This chain connects TRBV24-1 to TRBJ1-1; maybe TRBD1 (5 bases). The germline CDR1 and CDR2 sequences are KGHDR and SFDVKD. CDR3 size: 12 residues. V was clipped by 4 bases and J by 7 bases, with 9 bases between them. CDR3 nucleotide sequence: TGTGCCACCAGTGACAGGGAGGGTGAAGCTTTCTTT. This translates into CATSDREGEAFF.

The chain links TRBV3-1 (or the pseudogene TRBV3-2) to TRBJ2-1; TRBD1 matches at 9 bases. Germline lookup yields CDR1 LGHDT and CDR2 YNNKEL (reference sequence). This CDR3 has 13 amino acids. Trimming cost V 2 bases and J 8 bases; bases outside gene matches: 1. The CDR3 DNA reads TGTGCCAGCAGCCAAAGGACAGGGGATGAGCAGTTCTTC. As protein: CASSQRTGDEQFF.

The rearrangement uses TRBV11-2 and TRBJ2-2; 7 bases line up with TRBD2. The CDR3 consists of 15 residues. From germline, CDR1 is SGHAT and CDR2 FQNNGV. V was clipped by 6 bases and J by 4 bases; unmatched bases: 8. As DNA, the CDR3 is TGTGCCAGCAGGCTACTAGCGTCGTTCACCGGGGAGCTGTTTTTT. Translation gives CASRLLASFTGELFF.

This chain links TRBV30 with TRBJ2-7; 7 positions agree with TRBD2. The germline V gene has CDR1 GTSNPN and CDR2 SVGIG (reference sequence). V lost 2 bases and J lost 7; bases outside the gene matches: 2. CDR3 length: 11 residues. The CDR3 DNA is TGTGCCTGGAGTCCGGGGGGAGAGCAGTACTTC. This gives the protein CAWSPGGEQYF.

This chain links TRBV10-3 with TRBJ2-7; 12 bases fit TRBD2. The length of the CDR3 is 15 residues. Trimming cost V 1 base and J 4 bases; bases outside gene matches: 2. Germline V gene data show CDR1 as ENHRY and CDR2 as SYGVKD. The CDR3 is CAISELGLAGYEQYF. In DNA form, the CDR3 reads TGTGCCATCAGTGAGTTGGGACTAGCGGGTTACGAGCAGTACTTC.

This clone appeared once. DNA of the CDR3: TGTGCCAGCAGTGACCTCGGGACAGCCCCCTACGAGCAGTACTTC. Translated, it gives CASSDLGTAPYEQYF. This chain connects TRBV6-1 to TRBJ2-7; 7 bases are a match to TRBD1. In germline, CDR1 is MNHNS, CDR2 SASEGT. The CDR3 has 15 amino acids. Germline trimming cut 3 bases from V and 2 bases from J; bases unmatched to any gene: 7.

This chain uses TRBV5-1 with TRBJ2-5, with a tentative D call TRBD1 (6 bases). Germline-derived CDR1 and CDR2 are SGHRS and YFSETQ. This CDR3 spans 16 amino acids. V lost 5 bases and J 1 base, leaving 18 bases between the germline ends. The CDR3 spells CASSRSRTAFQETQYF. DNA of the CDR3: TGCGCCAGCAGTCGCTCGCGGACAGCGTTCCAAGAGACCCAGTACTTC.

The chain has TRBV6-1 and TRBJ1-2, with D unclear. Trimming stripped 1 base from V and 5 bases from J, with 8 bases between. The CDR3 is made up of 13 amino acids. Germline loops: CDR1 MNHNS, CDR2 SASEGT. This CDR3 is CASSEGGFYGYTF. CDR3 DNA sequence: TGTGCCAGCAGTGAAGGAGGTTTTTATGGCTACACCTTC.

The chain couples TRBV21-1 to TRBJ1-2; TRBD1 was called by the table and not checked on the DNA. TRBV21-1 is termed a pseudogene. The CDR3 totals 15 residues. CDR3 coding DNA: TGTGCCAGCAGCAGAGGACAGGGAGCTAACTATGGCTACACCTTC. This sequence encodes CASSRGQGANYGYTF.

The J gene is TRBJ2-5, the V gene TRBV15; TRBD1 matches 10 bases. The germline V gene encodes CDR1 LNHNV and CDR2 YYDKDF (reference sequence). Trimming cost V 1 base and J 4 bases; bases outside gene matches: 9. The CDR3 is made up of 17 amino acids. Here the CDR3 reads CATSRARQGAPRETQYF. As DNA, the CDR3 is TGTGCCACCAGCAGAGCAAGACAGGGGGCGCCGAGAGAGACCCAGTACTTC.

The chain is built from TRBV7-2 and TRBJ1-3; weak D call: TRBD1 (5 bases). The V gene's germline CDR1 is SGHTA and CDR2 FQGNSA. The CDR3 length is 15 residues. The V gene lost 5 bases and the J gene lost 1 base, with 12 bases spanning the gap. CDR3: CASSRGGGSGNTIYF. The CDR3 nucleotides are TGTGCCAGCAGCCGGGGGGGAGGTTCTGGAAACACCATATATTTT.

V is TRBV5-6 and J is TRBJ2-7; 7 positions agree with TRBD1. With 7 bases clipped from V and 1 base from J, the junction kept 8 bases outside the gene matches. The CDR3 covers 14 residues. Germline assignment: CDR1 SGHDT and CDR2 YYEEEE. CDR3 coding DNA: TGTGCCAGCTTTAGAACAGGGGATTCCTACGAGCAGTACGTC. As protein: CASFRTGDSYEQYV.

V usage is TRBV28 and J usage is TRBJ1-5; D not resolved. The CDR3 is made up of 13 amino acids. Trimming removed 6 bases from V and 2 bases from J, with 8 bases in between. Germline V CDR1 and CDR2: MDHEN, SYDVKM. Here the CDR3 reads CASRSAGNQPQHF. CDR3 bases: TGTGCCAGCAGGAGTGCGGGCAATCAGCCCCAGCATTTT.

DNA of the CDR3: TGCGCCAGCAGCCGGGGACACCGACCCGGTGAAAAACTGTTTTTT. As protein: CASSRGHRPGEKLFF. The chain combines TRBV5-1 with TRBJ1-4, with D maybe TRBD1 (6 bases). The CDR3 extends over 15 amino acids. The germline V gene encodes CDR1 SGHRS and CDR2 YFSETQ. V lost 4 bases to trimming and J lost 7 bases, with 17 bases between them.

This rearrangement joins TRBV5-1 to TRBJ2-5; 12 bases fit TRBD1. This CDR3 region has 15 residues. The germline CDR1 and CDR2 sequences are SGHRS and YFSETQ. V lost 3 bases, J lost 4 bases, and 4 bases stayed unmatched. The CDR3 spells CASSSGQGAGETQYF. In DNA form, the CDR3 reads TGCGCCAGCAGCTCGGGACAGGGGGCAGGAGAGACCCAGTACTTC.